The T cell receptor (beta chain) under discussion was sequenced for a study of T cell clusters in autoimmune cytopenias. Germline values: CDR1 LNHDA, CDR2 SQIVND (reference sequence). This CDR3 comprises 16 residues. This clonotype registers medium-sized by frequency. Tens of thousands of genome equivalents of blood DNA were amplified for TRB. Multiplex touch-down PCR amplified TRB using TRB-A and TRB-B pools in one tube. TCRdb re-analyzed the multiplex PCR reads; it lists each CDR3 protein once, without DNA. This sample's clone table lists under 8,500 distinct CDR3 sequences. The clonotype comes from a human donor with an autoimmune cytopenia or autoimmune hepatitis (not recorded which). Sequencing was carried out using peripheral blood. The rearrangement links TRBV19 to TRBJ2-6; as DNA is missing, the TRBD2 call by TCRdb cannot be tested. CDR3: CASERGGVSGANVLTF.